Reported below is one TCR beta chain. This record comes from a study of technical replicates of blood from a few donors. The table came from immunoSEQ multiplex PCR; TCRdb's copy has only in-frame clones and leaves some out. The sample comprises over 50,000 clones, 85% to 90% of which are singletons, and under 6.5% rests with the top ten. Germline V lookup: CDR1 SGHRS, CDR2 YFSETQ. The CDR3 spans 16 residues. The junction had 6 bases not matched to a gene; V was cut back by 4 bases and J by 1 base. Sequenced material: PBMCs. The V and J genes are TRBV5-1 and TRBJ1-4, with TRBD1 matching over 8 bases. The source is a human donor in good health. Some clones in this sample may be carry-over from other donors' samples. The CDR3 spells CASSPGQGRTNEKLFF. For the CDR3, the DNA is TGCGCCAGCAGCCCAGGACAGGGCCGAACTAATGAAAAACTGTTTTTT. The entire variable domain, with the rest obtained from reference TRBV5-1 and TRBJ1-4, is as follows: KAGVTQTPRYLIKTRGQQVTLSCSPISGHRSVSWYQQTPGQGLQFLFEYFSETQRNKGNFPGRFSGRQFSNSRSEMNVSTLELGDSALYLCASSPGQGRTNEKLFFGSGTQLSVL.